This is a list of T cell receptor beta chains from one sample in a study of neurological immune-mediated disorders. MiXCR, applied by TCRdb to the 5' RACE reads, yields one record per CDR3 protein. The data contain around 70,000 distinct CDR3 sequences, 5.2% of them singletons. The sequenced sample consisted of PBMCs. The receptors stem from a man aged 18 to 29 with multiple sclerosis. The CDR3 runs from the conserved cysteine through the conserved F or W. A D gene is named only where the DNA matches it firmly. Some rows mark clone size as missing; the rest say once, few, many or name a class of expanded clone.

>TRBJ1-1|many|TRBV20-1|-
CSASGGQPNTEAFF
TGCAGTGCTAGCGGGGGACAACCGAACACTGAAGCTTTCTTT
>TRBJ1-2|many|TRBV5-8|TRBD1
CASSHGQAYGYTF
TGTGCCAGCAGCCACGGACAGGCGTATGGCTACACCTTC
>TRBJ2-3|many|TRBV24-1|-
CATSEKPGTDTQYF
TGTGCCACCAGTGAGAAACCAGGCACAGATACGCAGTATTTT
>TRBJ2-1|many|TRBV6-5|-
CASSLGRIYNEQFF
TGTGCCAGCAGCCTTGGCAGGATTTACAATGAGCAGTTCTTC
>TRBJ1-4|many|TRBV24-1|TRBD1
CATSDSGTGGEKLFF
TGTGCCACCAGTGACTCGGGGACAGGGGGAGAAAAACTGTTTTTT
>TRBJ2-1|few|TRBV20-1|-
CSARDLSRGNEQFF
TGCAGTGCTAGAGATCTCAGCAGGGGCAATGAGCAGTTCTTC
>TRBJ2-1|many|TRBV29-1|TRBD2
CSIAGTSGSLQSNEQFF
TGCAGCATTGCCGGGACTAGCGGGAGCCTCCAGTCCAATGAGCAGTTCTTC
>TRBJ1-2|many|TRBV6-5|TRBD1
CASRRTGDYGYTF
TGTGCCAGCAGAAGAACAGGGGACTATGGCTACACCTTC
>TRBJ2-3|many|TRBV5-1|-
CASSLSGGGDTQYF
TGCGCCAGCAGCTTGTCCGGGGGCGGAGATACGCAGTATTTT
>TRBJ2-1|many|TRBV11-2|TRBD2
CASSSGLAGGLGNEQFF
TGTGCCAGCAGCTCGGGACTAGCGGGGGGACTCGGTAATGAGCAGTTCTTC
>TRBJ1-2|many|TRBV12-3/TRBV12-4|-
CASMTVDYGYTF
TGTGCCAGCATGACAGTGGACTATGGCTACACCTTC
>TRBJ2-1|many|TRBV20-1|-
CSAPSGTGFFREQFF
TGCAGTGCCCCGTCCGGGACTGGATTTTTTCGGGAGCAGTTCTTC
>TRBJ2-1|-|TRBV5-1|TRBD2
CASSFWRGSSYNEQFF
TGCGCCAGCAGCTTCTGGCGGGGGAGCTCCTACAATGAGCAGTTCTTC
>TRBJ2-1|few|TRBV2|-
CASKEDRYTMEQFF
TGTGCCAGCAAGGAGGACCGATATACAATGGAGCAGTTCTTC
>TRBJ2-1|many|TRBV5-5|-
CASSLGPKSEQFF
TGTGCCAGCAGCTTGGGTCCGAAGAGTGAGCAGTTCTTC
>TRBJ1-4|many|TRBV20-1|-
CSARAGAPNEKLFF
TGCAGTGCTAGAGCAGGGGCCCCTAATGAAAAACTGTTTTTT
>TRBJ1-1|many|TRBV5-1|-
CASSLVGAGDTEAFF
TGCGCCAGCAGCTTGGTCGGGGCCGGGGACACTGAAGCTTTCTTT
>TRBJ1-2|many|TRBV20-1|TRBD1
CSAREGQEYGYTF
TGCAGTGCTAGAGAGGGACAGGAATATGGCTACACCTTC
>TRBJ2-3|many|TRBV20-1|-
CSASPATDTDTQYF
TGCAGTGCTAGCCCAGCGACGGATACAGATACGCAGTATTTT
>TRBJ2-2|many|TRBV10-2|-
CASSESIWGRATGELFF
TGCGCCAGCAGTGAGTCGATCTGGGGCAGGGCCACCGGGGAGCTGTTTTTT
>TRBJ2-7|-|TRBV5-1|-
CASSLEGNYEQYF
TGCGCCAGCAGCTTGGAAGGTAACTACGAGCAGTACTTC
>TRBJ2-7|many|TRBV3-1|-
CASSQVAGYEQYF
TGTGCCAGCAGCCAAGTTGCGGGTTACGAGCAGTACTTC
>TRBJ2-7|many|TRBV5-1|TRBD2
CASSLVGGLATYEQYF
TGCGCCAGCAGCTTGGTTGGCGGACTAGCGACCTACGAGCAGTACTTC
>TRBJ2-6|many|TRBV24-1|TRBD2
CATSDFSSSGLAGANVLTF
TGTGCCACCAGTGATTTTTCGTCTAGCGGGTTGGCTGGGGCCAACGTCCTGACTTTC
>TRBJ1-1|-|TRBV18|TRBD1
CASSRTGRYDTEAFF
TGTGCCAGCTCACGGACAGGCCGGTATGACACTGAAGCTTTCTTT
>TRBJ2-2|few|TRBV5-6|-
CASSRDPPGELFF
TGTGCCAGCAGCCGTGATCCCCCCGGGGAGCTGTTTTTT
>TRBJ1-3|many|TRBV20-1|-
CSASPHRGKTIYF
TGCAGTGCTAGCCCACATAGGGGAAAAACCATATATTTT
>TRBJ2-7|-|TRBV21-1|-
CASSNGTGLYEQYF
TGTGCCAGCAGCAACGGGACAGGGCTCTACGAGCAGTACTTC
>TRBJ1-2|many|TRBV10-3|-
CAISESGRGSYGYTF
TGTGCCATCAGTGAGTCAGGCAGGGGAAGCTATGGCTACACCTTC
>TRBJ1-1|few|TRBV5-1|-
CASSLGDMNTEAFF
TGCGCCAGCAGCTTGGGGGATATGAACACTGAAGCTTTCTTT